The 18 T cell receptor beta chains listed next were all sequenced from one sample in a study of T cell repertoires in cytomegalovirus infection. No antigens are known for them. TCRdb used MiXCR to reprocess the reads, holding one entry per CDR3 protein. The sample includes fewer than 950,000 distinct CDR3 sequences, approximately 29% seen only once; the top ten take roughly an eighth. The specimen comprised cultured CD8+ T cells from PBMCs, sampled from culture after CMV antigen stimulation. The receptors originated from a human donor in good health (CMV status not recorded). Some clones in this sample may be carry-over from other donors' samples.

This rearrangement joins TRBV11-2 to TRBJ2-7; no clear D gene. CDR1 is SGHAT, CDR2 FQNNGV, per germline. V lost 5 bases to trimming and J lost 3 bases, with 14 bases between them. The length of the CDR3 is 14 residues. The CDR3 loop is CASSLYGSIYEQYV. CDR3 DNA sequence: TGTGCCAGCAGCCTCTATGGCAGCATCTACGAGCAGTACGTC.

This clonotype was found many times. CDR3 loop: CASSVRDSAYEQYF. For the CDR3, the DNA is TGTGCCAGCAGTGTACGGGACAGCGCCTACGAGCAGTACTTC. The chain employs TRBV6-1 and TRBJ2-7; 7 bases are shared with TRBD1. The CDR3 contains 14 residues. J was trimmed by 2 bases and V by 4 bases; bases with no gene match: 5. The germline CDR1 and CDR2 sequences are MNHNS and SASEGT.

This clonotype was observed a handful of times. J is TRBJ1-2 and V is TRBV6-1, with 12 positions matching TRBD1. The germline V gene encodes CDR1 MNHNS and CDR2 SASEGT. This CDR3 is built from 17 residues. V shed 7 bases, J shed 7 bases, and the junction held 16 bases outside the gene matches. The CDR3 here is CASNNRDRGPSSLGYTF. The CDR3 DNA reads as TGTGCCAGCAACAACCGGGACAGGGGGCCCTCGTCCCTTGGCTACACCTTC.

This clonotype was detected a few times. The rearrangement joins TRBV12-5 to TRBJ2-3, with TRBD2 as a possible D gene (5 bases). Per the germline V gene, CDR1 is LGHNT and CDR2 is FRNRAP. This CDR3 has 16 residues. The V and J ends lost 8 bases and 5 bases respectively, with 23 bases between them. CDR3 nucleotide sequence: TGTGCTAGTCAAGAGGGTGGGGAAAAGCTCGAAGATACGCAGTATTTT. Amino acids: CASQEGGEKLEDTQYF.

The table lists this clonotype with a few counts. The rearrangement uses TRBV5-4 and TRBJ1-1; D possibly corresponds to TRBD1 (5 bases). This CDR3 comprises 14 residues. The germline V gene has CDR1 SGHNT and CDR2 YYREEE (reference sequence). Trimming shortened V by 6 bases and J by 1 base, and 13 bases separated the two germline ends. CDR3 in amino acids: CASMPGPANTEAFF. CDR3 nucleotides: TGTGCCAGCATGCCGGGACCTGCGAACACTGAAGCTTTCTTT.

This clonotype was seen a handful of times. The rearrangement uses TRBV11-2 and TRBJ2-5; weak D call: TRBD1 (5 bases). The length of the CDR3 is 13 residues. Germline CDR1 SGHAT, CDR2 FQNNGV. Between the trimmed V and J ends, which lost 8 bases and 1 base, there was a span of 11 bases. The CDR3 loop reads CASRTGPQETQYF. CDR3 DNA: TGTGCCAGCCGAACAGGTCCCCAAGAGACCCAGTACTTC.

The sample holds a few counts of this clonotype. The V call is TRBV7-9, the J call TRBJ1-2; D remains unclear. The germline V and J ends were trimmed by 5 bases and 6 bases, with 7 bases remaining between them. This CDR3 spans 11 amino acids. Germline CDR1 is SEHNR and CDR2 is FQNEAQ (reference sequence). CDR3 bases: TGTGCCAGCAGCCCCCCAAATGGCTACACCTTC. Translating gives CASSPPNGYTF.

The chain recombines TRBV27 with TRBJ2-5, with 8 bases that match TRBD2. The ends lost 5 bases at V and 4 bases at J; junction bases unmatched: 6. Germline V gives CDR1 MNHEY, CDR2 SMNVEV (reference sequence). This CDR3 has 14 residues. As DNA, the CDR3 is TGTGCCAGCAGTATAGCGGGGAGGCCAGAGACCCAGTACTTC. This translates into CASSIAGRPETQYF.

Only a few counts were recorded for this clonotype. The V call is TRBV7-9, the J call TRBJ1-2; maybe TRBD1 (6 bases). Germline CDR1 and CDR2: SEHNR and FQNEAQ (reference sequence). V was trimmed by 4 bases and J by 4 bases, leaving 22 bases between them. The CDR3 sequence is 17 residues long. In DNA, the CDR3 is TGTGCCAGCAGCTCGGAGTCGGGAGGGGGACATGGCTATGGCTACACCTTC. Translating gives CASSSESGGGHGYGYTF.

The CDR3 coding sequence is TGTGCCAGCAGTGGGACAGGAGAATCCTACGAGCAGTACTTC. Residues: CASSGTGESYEQYF. The chain employs TRBV12-3 or TRBV12-4 and TRBJ2-7; 8 bases fit TRBD1. V was pared by 5 bases and J by 1 base, with 4 bases of the junction left unmatched. The CDR3 extends over 14 amino acids.

This clonotype was detected ten times or more. The V call is TRBV7-2, the J call TRBJ2-2; 7 nucleotides align to TRBD1. The CDR3 is 15 amino acids. V was pared by 5 bases and J by 4 bases, with 7 bases of the junction left unmatched. Germline lookup yields CDR1 SGHTA and CDR2 FQGNSA. The CDR3 protein is CASSPWTGLTGELFF. The CDR3, as DNA: TGTGCCAGCAGCCCTTGGACAGGTCTCACCGGGGAGCTGTTTTTT.

Ten or more counts support this clonotype. The gene calls are TRBV7-6 and TRBJ2-7, with D possibly matching TRBD2 (6 bases). Per the germline V gene, CDR1 is SGHVS and CDR2 is FNYEAQ. The V end was cut by 4 bases, the J end by 2 bases, with 15 bases between. There are 15 residues in the CDR3. The chain's CDR3 is CASSYSLARTYEQYF. The DNA for the CDR3 is TGTGCCAGCAGCTACAGTCTAGCGCGTACCTACGAGCAGTACTTC. The full variable domain, in which reference TRBV7-6 and TRBJ2-7 provide the parts outside the CDR3, is GAGVSQSPRYKVTKRGQDVALRCDPISGHVSLYWYRQALGQGPEFLTYFNYEAQQDKSGLPNDRFSAERPEGSISTLTIQRTEQRDSAMYRCASSYSLARTYEQYFGPGTRLTVT.

This clonotype was counted at least ten times. J is TRBJ2-7 and V is TRBV7-2; 9 bases align to TRBD2. The CDR3 is 15 amino acids. The V segment lost 5 bases and the J segment 3 bases; nucleotides outside the gene matches: 8. Germline-derived CDR1 and CDR2 are SGHTA and FQGNSA. This chain's CDR3 is CASSPRQRGDYEQYF. DNA for the CDR3: TGTGCCAGCAGCCCCCGTCAGCGGGGGGACTACGAGCAGTACTTC.

The table lists this clonotype with a few counts. The V gene is TRBV27, the J gene TRBJ1-1; D not resolved. Trimming stripped 7 bases from V and 1 base from J, with 4 bases between. Germline-derived CDR1 and CDR2 are MNHEY and SMNVEV (reference sequence). The CDR3 loop spans 11 amino acids. In DNA form, the CDR3 reads TGTGCCAGCATGAAGAACACTGAAGCTTTCTTT. As protein: CASMKNTEAFF.

This clonotype has only a few counts. The genes are TRBV4-1 and TRBJ1-6; D might be TRBD1 (6 bases). CDR1 is MGHRA and CDR2 is YSYEKL in the germline V gene. The CDR3 runs to 15 residues. V dropped 0 bases and J dropped 7 bases, with 10 bases sitting between them. DNA of the CDR3: TGCGCCAGCAGCCAAGATGGAACAGGGAATTCACCCCTCCACTTT. Translation gives CASSQDGTGNSPLHF.

J is TRBJ1-2 and V is TRBV19; TRBD1 is a possible D gene (6 bases). CDR1 and CDR2 from the germline V gene are LNHDA and SQIVND (reference sequence). CDR3 length: 17 residues. V dropped 2 bases and J dropped 6 bases, with 22 bases sitting between them. CDR3 DNA: TGTGCCAGTAGTATATTTCGGCTAGGGGGACACGTTGATGGCTACACCTTC. Residues: CASSIFRLGGHVDGYTF.

The chain uses TRBV27 and TRBJ2-7; 9 bases agree with TRBD1. With 6 bases clipped from V and 4 bases from J, the junction kept 16 bases outside the gene matches. CDR3 length: 17 residues. From germline, CDR1 is MNHEY and CDR2 SMNVEV (reference sequence). Here the CDR3 reads CASSQTAIPGQGYEQYV. CDR3 in DNA: TGTGCCAGCAGCCAGACCGCTATTCCGGGACAGGGTTACGAGCAGTACGTC.

V usage is TRBV20-1 and J usage is TRBJ2-7; 9 bases map to TRBD2. Germline V gene lookup returns CDR1 DFQATT and CDR2 SNEGSKA (reference sequence). Trimming removed 2 bases from V and 1 base from J; junction bases left unmatched: 6. The CDR3 has 15 residues. CDR3 sequence (DNA): TGCAGTGCTAGATTTAGCGGGGGACCTTCCTACGAGCAGTACGTC. Its protein is CSARFSGGPSYEQYV.